The clone carrying this T cell receptor beta chain came up a few times. Its cognate antigen is unknown. The PCR had 60 Vbeta and 13 Jbeta primers. The assay was immunoSEQ multiplex PCR, and TCRdb's table has in-frame clones only and misses some. The repertoire holds 80,000 or so clones, with 62% as singletons. These data are taken from a study of cytomegalovirus exposure and HLA in healthy donors. Whole-study findings and limits: The study listed roughly 160 cytomegalovirus-associated TCR beta chains.

Input material: PBMCs. The receptor's source is a male donor in good health and CMV-seropositive.

The CDR3 loop is CASSSTHRAYTQYF. CDR3 bases: TGTGCCAGCAGCTCAACACACAGGGCTTATACGCAGTATTTT. V and J are TRBV5-8 and TRBJ2-3, with a tentative D call TRBD1 (6 bases). CDR1 and CDR2 (germline): SGHTS, YDEGEE. V lost 3 bases, J lost 7 bases, and 15 bases lay in between. The CDR3 totals 14 residues.